One sample yielded the 27 T cell receptor beta chains listed below, sequenced in a study of T cell changes during pregnancy in multiple sclerosis. Clones were sequenced by immunoSEQ multiplex PCR, and TCRdb holds only the in-frame ones, with some missing. The sample includes 55,000 to 85,000 clones, around 90% of them seen just once. The sample was peripheral blood, taken in the third trimester of pregnancy. Source of these receptors: a female donor with multiple sclerosis, enrolled in a pregnancy study.

This sequence joins TRBV7-9 and TRBJ1-1; D call uncertain. The CDR3 consists of 13 residues. Per the germline V gene, CDR1 is SEHNR and CDR2 is FQNEAQ (reference sequence). The ends were cut back, 5 bases at V and 0 bases at J, with 7 bases in the middle. CDR3 DNA sequence: TGTGCCAGCAGCCGGTTGTTGAACACTGAAGCTTTCTTT. Residues: CASSRLLNTEAFF.

This sequence joins TRBV11-2 and TRBJ2-7; D might be TRBD2 (6 bases). The CDR3 is 14 amino acids. The V end was cut by 1 base, the J end by 7 bases, with 14 bases between. Germline V gene sequence: CDR1 SGHAT, CDR2 FQNNGV. Here the CDR3 reads CASSLGGAAGEQYF. The CDR3 nucleotides are TGTGCCAGCAGCTTAGGCGGCGCCGCGGGGGAGCAGTACTTC.

The chain is built from TRBV27 and TRBJ2-2; 11 bases match TRBD2. The CDR3 contains 15 residues. Trimming removed 7 bases from V and 3 bases from J; junction bases left unmatched: 4. The germline V gene encodes CDR1 MNHEY and CDR2 SMNVEV (reference sequence). CDR3 loop: CASKTSGVDTGELFF. CDR3 DNA sequence: TGTGCCAGCAAGACTAGCGGGGTAGACACCGGGGAGCTGTTTTTT.

This rearrangement joins TRBV2 to TRBJ2-1; maybe TRBD2 (6 bases). CDR3 length: 14 residues. Germline CDR1 and CDR2: SNHLY and FYNNEI. The V and J ends lost 10 bases and 9 bases respectively, with 22 bases between them. The CDR3 region is CATPPAAGRGEQFF. CDR3 nucleotides: TGTGCCACCCCCCCGGCTGCGGGAAGGGGTGAGCAGTTCTTC.

V is TRBV5-1 and J is TRBJ2-3; 7 bases align to TRBD2. V shed 0 bases and J 4 bases; nucleotides not matched to a gene: 11. Per the germline V gene, CDR1 is SGHRS and CDR2 is YFSETQ. The CDR3 spans 17 residues. Here the CDR3 reads CASSLGVSAGAPDTQYF. The CDR3 DNA reads TGCGCCAGCAGCTTGGGGGTGTCGGCGGGAGCTCCAGATACGCAGTATTTT.

The chain carries TRBV4-3 and TRBJ2-3, with 9 bases matching TRBD2. V lost 0 bases to trimming and J lost 7 bases; unmatched junction nucleotides: 5. CDR3 length: 15 residues. From germline, CDR1 is LGHNA and CDR2 YSLEER. DNA for the CDR3: TGCGCCAGCAGCCAAGAGCGAGCGGGAGGAAATACGCAGTATTTT. Amino acid sequence: CASSQERAGGNTQYF.

The chain carries TRBV28 and TRBJ2-1; TRBD2 matches at 11 bases. The CDR3 consists of 15 residues. Germline V gives CDR1 MDHEN, CDR2 SYDVKM. Trimming at V came to 6 bases and at J to 4 bases, leaving 5 bases not matched to a gene. The CDR3 DNA reads TGTGCCAGCAGCCTAGCGGGAGGAGGATACAATGAGCAGTTCTTC. Translation gives CASSLAGGGYNEQFF. The whole variable domain, filled in from reference TRBV28 and TRBJ2-1, reads DVKVTQSSRYLVKRTGEKVFLECVQDMDHENMFWYRQDPGLGLRLIYFSYDVKMKEKGDIPEGYSVSREKKERFSLILESASTNQTSMYLCASSLAGGGYNEQFFGPGTRLTVL.

The gene calls are TRBV4-2 and TRBJ2-7, with 7 bases identical to TRBD1. CDR1 is LGHNA, CDR2 YNFKEQ, per germline. V dropped 4 bases and J dropped 0; count of bases not matched to a gene: 12. The CDR3 is made up of 17 amino acids. CDR3 protein: CASSRRRTGRSSYEQYF. The CDR3 region has the DNA TGTGCCAGCAGCCGCCGCAGGACAGGCCGGAGCTCCTACGAGCAGTACTTC.

J is TRBJ2-4 and V is TRBV28; weak D call: TRBD1 (6 bases). Between the trimmed V and J ends, which lost 0 bases and 7 bases, there was a span of 13 bases. This CDR3 comprises 15 residues. Germline CDR1 is MDHEN and CDR2 is SYDVKM. The CDR3 DNA sequence: TGTGCCAGCAGTTTATGGGGTACAGGGCCGAACATTCAGTACTTC. Residues: CASSLWGTGPNIQYF.

The chain is built from TRBV7-3 and TRBJ1-2; 9 nucleotides match TRBD1. The CDR3 covers 13 residues. CDR1 is SGHTA and CDR2 is FQGTGA in the germline V gene. V was pared by 5 bases and J by 8 bases, with 6 bases of the junction left unmatched. CDR3 protein: CASSLTGGDGYTF. Here the CDR3 DNA reads TGTGCCAGCAGCCTCACAGGGGGCGACGGCTACACCTTC.

The chain recombines TRBV4-2 with TRBJ1-2, with a tentative D call TRBD1 (6 bases). Trimming took off 1 base at V and 5 bases at J, with 14 bases between the two ends. Per the germline V gene, CDR1 is LGHNA and CDR2 is YNFKEQ. This CDR3 is 15 amino acids long. The CDR3 DNA reads TGTGCCAGCAGCCAAGGCCTCGGACAGCCTTATGGCTACACCTTC. Translating gives CASSQGLGQPYGYTF.

V and J are TRBV14 and TRBJ2-3, with D possibly being TRBD2 (6 bases). The germline gives CDR1 SGHDN, CDR2 FVKESK. The ends were cut back, 2 bases at V and 5 bases at J, with 8 bases in the middle. The CDR3 is 13 residues long. This chain's CDR3 is CASSQQEGDTQYF. CDR3 coding DNA: TGTGCCAGCAGCCAACAGGAGGGAGATACGCAGTATTTT.

This chain joins TRBV7-2 and TRBJ1-2; possibly TRBD1 for D (5 bases). CDR3 length: 14 amino acids. V lost 4 bases to trimming and J lost 5 bases, with 14 bases between them. The germline V gene has CDR1 SGHTA and CDR2 FQGNSA. CDR3 sequence reads: CASSSSQVGYGYTF. The CDR3 DNA follows: TGTGCCAGCAGCTCTTCACAGGTCGGGTATGGCTACACCTTC.

The gene calls are TRBV7-2 and TRBJ2-7; the D gene is possibly TRBD1 (5 bases). Germline V gives CDR1 SGHTA, CDR2 FQGNSA. This CDR3 is 15 amino acids long. V lost 1 base and J lost 2, with 12 bases in between. The CDR3 sequence is CASSLEAGLPYEQYF. The DNA for the CDR3 is TGTGCCAGCAGCTTAGAGGCAGGGCTCCCCTACGAGCAGTACTTC. Full variable domain (missing parts from reference TRBV7-2 and TRBJ2-7): GAGVSQSPSNKVTEKGKDVELRCDPISGHTALYWYRQSLGQGLEFLIYFQGNSAPDKSGLPSDRFSAERTGGSVSTLTIQRTQQEDSAVYLCASSLEAGLPYEQYFGPGTRLTVT.

The chain carries TRBV28 and TRBJ1-4, with D possibly being TRBD1 (5 bases). V lost 5 bases to trimming and J lost 6 bases, with 19 bases between them. The length of the CDR3 is 16 residues. Looked up from germline, CDR1 is MDHEN and CDR2 is SYDVKM. CDR3 in amino acids: CASSRAEGRGDEKLFF. CDR3 bases: TGTGCCAGCAGTCGCGCCGAGGGGCGGGGGGATGAAAAACTGTTTTTT.

The CDR3 region is CASSLFATGLPQAFF. CDR3 DNA sequence: TGTGCCAGCAGTTTATTTGCGACAGGGCTCCCACAGGCTTTCTTT. V and J are TRBV28 and TRBJ1-1; 7 bases are shared with TRBD1. The CDR3 spans 15 residues. The trim removed 1 base at V and 11 bases at J, leaving 13 bases unmatched. Per germline, CDR1 MDHEN and CDR2 SYDVKM.

The chain links TRBV5-4 to TRBJ1-3; no clear D. Deletions cut 5 bases from V and 3 bases from J, with 6 bases between. CDR3 length: 12 residues. Germline values: CDR1 SGHNT, CDR2 YYREEE (reference sequence). This CDR3 reads CASSVYGNTIYF. Here the CDR3 DNA reads TGTGCCAGCAGTGTTTATGGAAACACCATATATTTT.

The rearrangement uses TRBV18 and TRBJ2-7, with 7 bases that match TRBD2. Germline-derived CDR1 and CDR2 are KGHSH and LQKENI. The CDR3 totals 16 residues. The trim removed 3 bases at V and 1 base at J, leaving 9 bases unmatched. CDR3 residues: CASSPPLAGESYEQYF. DNA of the CDR3: TGTGCCAGCTCACCCCCCTTGGCGGGGGAATCCTACGAGCAGTACTTC. The full variable domain, completed using reference TRBV18 and TRBJ2-7, is NAGVMQNPRHLVRRRGQEARLRCSPMKGHSHVYWYRQLPEEGLKFMVYLQKENIIDESGMPKERFSAEFPKEGPSILRIQQVVRGDSAAYFCASSPPLAGESYEQYFGPGTRLTVT.

Points on this clone: At one of its ends the junction is not consistent with the germline gene, which may arise from a read error. This chain links TRBV7-7 with TRBJ2-7; possible D gene TRBD2, 6 bases. The CDR3 spans 13 residues. Per germline, CDR1 SSHAT and CDR2 FNYEAQ (reference sequence). In DNA form, the CDR3 reads TGTGCTAGCAGCTTAGCTGGAGGGTACGAGCAGTACTTC. Residues: CASSLAGGYEQYF.

V is TRBV9 and J is TRBJ2-5; D is possibly TRBD2 (6 bases). V gave up 3 bases and J gave up 5 bases, with 11 bases separating them. The CDR3 length is 13 residues. CDR1 and CDR2 (germline): SGDLS, YYNGEE. The CDR3, as DNA: TGTGCCAGCAGCGAGCGGGCCGGGGAGACCCAGTACTTC. Amino acid sequence: CASSERAGETQYF. Full variable domain (rest looked up from reference TRBV9 and TRBJ2-5): DSGVTQTPKHLITATGQRVTLRCSPRSGDLSVYWYQQSLDQGLQFLIQYYNGEERAKGNILERFSAQQFPDLHSELNLSSLELGDSALYFCASSERAGETQYFGPGTRLLVL.

V and J are TRBV27 and TRBJ1-5; tentatively, D is TRBD1 (6 bases). The CDR3 contains 15 residues. Trimming left V 5 bases short and J 3 bases short, with 14 bases between. Germline V lookup: CDR1 MNHEY, CDR2 SMNVEV (reference sequence). CDR3 coding DNA: TGTGCCAGCAGTCAGACGACAGGCGCCAATCAGCCCCAGCATTTT. It yields the protein CASSQTTGANQPQHF.

This chain joins TRBV28 and TRBJ2-7; possible D gene TRBD1, 5 bases. This CDR3 is 17 amino acids long. Germline loops: CDR1 MDHEN, CDR2 SYDVKM. Trimming shortened V by 5 bases and J by 1 base, and 21 bases separated the two germline ends. CDR3 sequence: CASSPPADTYFSYEQYF. The CDR3 nucleotides read TGTGCCAGCAGTCCCCCCGCGGACACATATTTTTCCTACGAGCAGTACTTC.

V usage is TRBV28 and J usage is TRBJ2-6; D perhaps matches TRBD1 (6 bases). V lost 9 bases and J lost 0, with 9 bases in between. The CDR3 runs to 14 residues. Germline V gene data show CDR1 as MDHEN and CDR2 as SYDVKM. The DNA for the CDR3 is TGTGCCAGTACACAGGGCTCTGGGGCCAACGTCCTGACTTTC. Translated, it gives CASTQGSGANVLTF.

This clone was observed once. The chain couples TRBV7-9 to TRBJ2-7, with 7 bases that match TRBD1. Germline V lookup: CDR1 SEHNR, CDR2 FQNEAQ (reference sequence). This CDR3 is built from 16 residues. Trimming took 5 bases from V and 1 from J; bases not matched to a gene: 11. The CDR3 DNA reads TGTGCCAGCAGCCCCGTCAGGGGGTTACTATCCTACGAGCAGTACTTC. It encodes CASSPVRGLLSYEQYF.

CDR3 in amino acids: CASSLPQTVNTEAFF. The DNA of the CDR3 is TGTGCCAGCAGCTTACCCCAGACAGTGAACACTGAAGCTTTCTTT. This chain connects TRBV7-2 to TRBJ1-1; D is possibly TRBD1 (5 bases). This CDR3 comprises 15 residues. CDR1 SGHTA and CDR2 FQGNSA come from the germline V gene. V was pared by 2 bases and J by 0 bases, with 10 bases between.

This clone occurred once. This chain joins TRBV28 and TRBJ1-1; D is perhaps TRBD1 (6 bases). Germline CDR1 reads MDHEN; CDR2 reads SYDVKM. Deletions cut 6 bases from V and 1 base from J, with 18 bases between. The CDR3 covers 16 residues. CDR3 amino acids: CASSTSSETGNTEAFF. For the CDR3, the DNA is TGTGCCAGCAGCACAAGTTCCGAGACAGGGAACACTGAAGCTTTCTTT.

The V gene is TRBV4-1, the J gene TRBJ2-1; the D is unclear. Trimming left V 1 base short and J 15 bases short, with 13 bases between. The CDR3 has 12 amino acids. CDR1 is MGHRA and CDR2 is YSYEKL in the germline V gene. The CDR3 coding sequence is TGCGCCAGCAGCCAAGCATTCCACAGTCCGTTCTTC. Translating it yields CASSQAFHSPFF.